This T cell receptor (beta chain) originates from a study of T-cell memory formation after mild COVID-19. As for the study in general: Clusters of TCRs were largely donor specific.

Regarding the study as a whole: Some responding clones appeared in pre-infection memory, suggesting cross-reactive memory joined. Clones contracting across day 15 to 85 had a balanced CD4/CD8 profile; later expanding clones leaned CD4+.

The germline CDR1 and CDR2 sequences are SGHVS and FNYEAQ. CDR3 length: 16 amino acids. The V and J ends lost 5 bases and 5 bases, in that order; junction bases with no gene match: 7. Points on this clonotype: Antigen unknown.

5'RACE primed from the constant segment yielded TCR alpha and TCR beta cDNA libraries bearing sample barcodes and UMIs. TCRdb processed the 5' RACE reads anew with MiXCR; each CDR3 protein has one entry. Seen here are about 320,000 distinct CDR3 sequences, approximately 14% observed once, and the top ten hold 21%. The sequenced sample consisted of PBMCs or a T cell subset sorted from them (not recorded which). V and J are TRBV7-6 and TRBJ2-3; 13 bases map to TRBD2. This receptor was taken from a man younger than 35 who had mild COVID-19 (a few samples of this study predate the infection). Cell type and time point are not known. The CDR3 sequence: CASSTRLAGGQDTQYF. CDR3 DNA sequence: TGTGCCAGCAGCACGAGACTAGCGGGGGGACAAGATACGCAGTATTTT.